What follows are 27 T cell receptor beta chains derived from one specimen sequenced in a study of T cell repertoires in cytomegalovirus infection. Their antigens are not known. TCRdb analysed the reads with MiXCR anew, one entry per CDR3 protein. The repertoire consists of fewer than 150,000 distinct CDR3 sequences, with roughly 30% occurring once and the leading ten covering less than 45%. Material: CD8+ T cells from cultured PBMCs, obtained from culture after CMV antigen stimulation. The source is a human donor in good health (CMV status not recorded). Some clones in this sample may be carry-over from other donors' samples.

This chain links TRBV7-9 with TRBJ2-5; no clear D gene. The germline V gene encodes CDR1 SEHNR and CDR2 FQNEAQ (reference sequence). The CDR3 is made up of 12 amino acids. V was shortened by 5 bases and J by 4 bases, with 8 bases between the two germline ends. CDR3 protein: CASSPRVETQYF. The CDR3 coding sequence is TGTGCCAGCAGCCCGAGAGTAGAGACCCAGTACTTC. Full variable domain (remainder filled in from reference TRBV7-9 and TRBJ2-5): DTGVSQNPRHKITKRGQNVTFRCDPISEHNRLYWYRQTLGQGPEFLTYFQNEAQLEKSRLLSDRFSAERPKGSFSTLEIQRTEQGDSAMYLCASSPRVETQYFGPGTRLLVL.

The sample holds many counts of this clonotype. In DNA, the CDR3 is TGTGCCAGCAGGAAAGGGGGCGTAGGTGGGACAGATCGTCGCGAGCAGTACTTC. Amino acid sequence: CASRKGGVGGTDRREQYF. The V and J genes are TRBV11-2 and TRBJ2-7, with 7 bases matching TRBD1. Unmatched junction bases numbered 23, after V lost 6 bases and J lost 6 bases. The CDR3 loop spans 18 amino acids. Germline lookup yields CDR1 SGHAT and CDR2 FQNNGV. The entire variable domain, with the rest obtained from reference TRBV11-2 and TRBJ2-7, is as follows: EAGVAQSPRYKIIEKRQSVAFWCNPISGHATLYWYQQILGQGPKLLIQFQNNGVVDDSQLPKDRFSAERLKGVDSTLKIQPAKLEDSAVYLCASRKGGVGGTDRREQYFGPGTRLTVT.

The chain employs TRBV24-1 and TRBJ2-3; no clear D. The CDR3 is 15 residues long. Germline V CDR1 and CDR2: KGHDR, SFDVKD. V was trimmed by 3 bases and J by 0 bases, leaving 9 bases between them. CDR3 bases: TGTGCCACCAGTGATACGGGCCGAAGCACAGATACGCAGTATTTT. As protein: CATSDTGRSTDTQYF.

This clonotype was seen ten or more times. The chain uses TRBV6-6 and TRBJ1-1; D perhaps matches TRBD1 (6 bases). From germline, CDR1 is MNHNY and CDR2 SVGAGI (reference sequence). This CDR3 comprises 15 residues. The germline V and J ends were trimmed by 1 base and 5 bases, with 14 bases remaining between them. CDR3 bases: TGTGCCAGCAGTTACTATGGGGGGCTGAGGACTGAAGCTTTCTTT. Encoded protein: CASSYYGGLRTEAFF.

This clonotype was detected ten times or more. The genes are TRBV2 and TRBJ1-6; TRBD1 agrees at 10 bases. Germline V lookup: CDR1 SNHLY, CDR2 FYNNEI. Unmatched junction bases numbered 5, after V lost 5 bases and J lost 10 bases. This CDR3 has 14 amino acids. CDR3 in DNA: TGTGCCAGCAGTCAGACAGGGGGCTGGTCACCCCTCCACTTT. Its protein product is CASSQTGGWSPLHF.

This clonotype was seen ten or more times. The CDR3 nucleotides read TGTGCCAGCAGCATCGCCGGGACTAGCGGTGAGCAGTTCTTC. Amino acids: CASSIAGTSGEQFF. This rearrangement joins TRBV7-2 to TRBJ2-1, with 11 bases that match TRBD2. The CDR3 totals 14 residues. Per germline, CDR1 SGHTA and CDR2 FQGNSA. With 5 bases clipped from V and 9 bases from J, the junction kept 6 bases outside the gene matches. The entire variable domain, with the rest obtained from reference TRBV7-2 and TRBJ2-1, is as follows: GAGVSQSPSNKVTEKGKDVELRCDPISGHTALYWYRQSLGQGLEFLIYFQGNSAPDKSGLPSDRFSAERTGGSVSTLTIQRTQQEDSAVYLCASSIAGTSGEQFFGPGTRLTVL.

This clonotype turned up a few times. The CDR3 protein is CASSDTGTPLNTEAFF. The CDR3 DNA follows: TGTGCCAGCAGTGACACCGGGACCCCCCTGAACACTGAAGCTTTCTTT. The chain carries TRBV6-2 or TRBV6-3 and TRBJ1-1; D perhaps matches TRBD1 (5 bases). V lost 5 bases and J lost 0, with 16 bases in between. Germline lookup yields CDR1 MNHEY and CDR2 SVGEGT. This CDR3 has 16 residues.

This clonotype has a handful of counts. The chain carries TRBV27 and TRBJ2-7; TRBD1 matches 7 bases. Germline CDR1 is MNHEY and CDR2 is SMNVEV (reference sequence). After removal of 3 bases from V and 3 bases from J, the junction contained 2 bases not matched to a gene. This CDR3 comprises 13 residues. CDR3 region: CASSLGTDYEQYF. CDR3 DNA sequence: TGTGCCAGCAGTTTGGGGACAGACTACGAGCAGTACTTC.

This clonotype was seen many times. The chain carries TRBV28 and TRBJ2-3; the D gene could be TRBD1 or TRBD2 (6 bases each). CDR3 length: 15 residues. Germline loops: CDR1 MDHEN, CDR2 SYDVKM. The V and J ends lost 3 bases and 4 bases respectively, with 14 bases between them. The CDR3 region has the DNA TGTGCCAGCAGTTTGGACAGAGCTAGCGCAGATACGCAGTATTTT. Translation: CASSLDRASADTQYF.

J is TRBJ1-5 and V is TRBV12-3 or TRBV12-4; weak D call: TRBD1 (5 bases). V lost 6 bases and J 7 bases, leaving 16 bases between the germline ends. The length of the CDR3 is 14 residues. CDR3 nucleotides: TGTGCCAGCAGCCCGGATGAGGGACGGCAGCCCCAGCATTTT. Protein product: CASSPDEGRQPQHF.

This clonotype was observed a few times. The V call is TRBV7-4, the J call TRBJ1-5; 9 bases are shared with TRBD1. CDR3 length equals 15 residues. The junction had 6 bases not matched to a gene; V was cut back by 5 bases and J by 4 bases. Germline V gene lookup returns CDR1 SGHVT and CDR2 SQSDAQ. The CDR3 nucleotides are TGTGCCAGCAGCAATGCCGGGACAGGGAATCAGCCCCAGCATTTT. Translation: CASSNAGTGNQPQHF. Full variable domain (outside the CDR3, taken from reference TRBV7-4 and TRBJ1-5): GAGVSQSPRYKVAKRGRDVALRCDSISGHVTLYWYRQTLGQGSEVLTYSQSDAQRDKSGRPSGRFSAERPERSVSTLKIQRTEQGDSAVYLCASSNAGTGNQPQHFGDGTRLSIL.

V is TRBV6-6 and J is TRBJ2-3; TRBD2 matches at 12 bases. The CDR3 totals 19 residues. The V gene end was trimmed by 0 bases and the J gene end by 3 bases; junction bases not matched to a gene: 10. The V gene's germline CDR1 is MNHNY and CDR2 SVGAGI (reference sequence). CDR3 residues: CASSYSPGLAGPSTDTQYF. The DNA for the CDR3 is TGTGCCAGCAGTTACTCACCTGGACTAGCGGGGCCTTCGACAGATACGCAGTATTTT.

This chain joins TRBV6-6 and TRBJ2-1; 16 positions agree with TRBD2. CDR1 MNHNY and CDR2 SVGAGI come from the germline V gene (reference sequence). The V gene end was trimmed by 6 bases and the J gene end by 9 bases; junction bases not matched to a gene: 5. The CDR3 loop spans 15 amino acids. This CDR3 reads CASRGTSGGVGEQFF. The CDR3 DNA reads TGTGCCAGCAGAGGGACTAGCGGGGGGGTCGGTGAGCAGTTCTTC.

This clonotype has more than one count but fewer than ten. The rearrangement links TRBV12-3 or TRBV12-4 to TRBJ2-1; the D is unclear. Deletions cut 7 bases from V and 10 bases from J, with 17 bases between. This CDR3 is built from 13 residues. The CDR3 bases are TGTGCCAGCACCCAAGTCCCGCCCGCGGAGCAGTTCTTC. It codes for CASTQVPPAEQFF.

The CDR3 coding sequence is TGTGCCATCAGTGAGTCTCAGGGGCAGGTTGGAAACACCATATATTTT. Its translation is CAISESQGQVGNTIYF. The chain recombines TRBV10-3 with TRBJ1-3; D possibly corresponds to TRBD1 (6 bases). V was shortened by 0 bases and J by 3 bases, with 12 bases between the two germline ends. This CDR3 spans 16 amino acids. Germline CDR1 and CDR2: ENHRY and SYGVKD.

This clonotype came up a few times. V and J are TRBV4-1 and TRBJ2-1; 7 bases are shared with TRBD2. This CDR3 spans 15 amino acids. The V and J ends lost 1 base and 6 bases, in that order; junction bases with no gene match: 6. Germline V gives CDR1 MGHRA, CDR2 YSYEKL. CDR3 in DNA: TGCGCCAGCAGCCAAGCCGGGACTATTGTCAATGAGCAGTTCTTC. This encodes CASSQAGTIVNEQFF.

This clonotype has only a few counts. V and J are TRBV6-1 and TRBJ2-7; a possible D gene is TRBD1 (5 bases). Trimming stripped 10 bases from V and 1 base from J, with 11 bases between. CDR1 is MNHNS and CDR2 is SASEGT in the germline V gene. This CDR3 has 12 amino acids. CDR3 bases: TGTGCCACCCTACAGGAATCCTACGAGCAGTACTTC. Amino acids: CATLQESYEQYF.

This clonotype turned up a few times. In nucleotides, the CDR3 is TGTGCCAGCAGCAGGACAGGGGGGGACTATGGCTACACCTTC. Translation: CASSRTGGDYGYTF. The rearrangement links TRBV5-4 to TRBJ1-2, with TRBD1 matching over 10 bases. CDR1 and CDR2 (germline): SGHNT, YYREEE (reference sequence). The CDR3 covers 14 residues. After removal of 4 bases from V and 3 bases from J, the junction contained 3 bases not matched to a gene. Full variable domain (rest looked up from reference TRBV5-4 and TRBJ1-2): ETGVTQSPTHLIKTRGQQVTLRCSSQSGHNTVSWYQQALGQGPQFIFQYYREEENGRGNFPPRFSGLQFPNYSSELNVNALELDDSALYLCASSRTGGDYGYTFGSGTRLTVV.

This clonotype was seen ten or more times. The CDR3 sequence: CASSIMFGNTEAFF. The CDR3 DNA sequence: TGTGCCAGTAGTATTATGTTTGGGAACACTGAAGCTTTCTTT. This chain connects TRBV19 to TRBJ1-1; no firm D call. Trimming took off 3 bases at V and 1 base at J, with 9 bases between the two ends. Germline CDR1 reads LNHDA; CDR2 reads SQIVND (reference sequence). The CDR3 is 14 residues long.

The chain is built from TRBV7-9 and TRBJ2-7; 12 bases are a match to TRBD1. With V trimmed by 1 base and J by 5 bases, 6 bases remained unmatched. The CDR3 contains 16 residues. CDR1 is SEHNR, CDR2 FQNEAQ, per germline (reference sequence). The CDR3 region is CASSLGPGQGADEQYF. The DNA for the CDR3 is TGTGCCAGCAGCTTAGGCCCGGGACAGGGGGCGGACGAGCAGTACTTC.

This clonotype was counted at least ten times. The chain links TRBV6-4 to TRBJ2-3, with 8 bases fitting TRBD1. The CDR3 runs 15 residues. J lost 10 bases, V lost 6 bases, and 15 bases had no gene match. Germline V lookup: CDR1 MRHNA, CDR2 SNTAGT. The CDR3 loop is CASSGGSTGADPQYF. The CDR3 DNA reads TGTGCCAGCAGCGGCGGGTCGACAGGGGCCGACCCGCAGTATTTT.

V gene TRBV27 combines with J gene TRBJ2-7; D not resolved. The CDR3 covers 17 residues. Germline CDR1 and CDR2: MNHEY and SMNVEV (reference sequence). The ends were cut back, 0 bases at V and 2 bases at J, with 17 bases in the middle. The CDR3 region has the DNA TGTGCCAGCAGTTTATCCCGTTTTGTCTCAGGCGCCTACGAGCAGTACTTC. Translating gives CASSLSRFVSGAYEQYF.

This clonotype was picked up a small number of times. This chain links TRBV12-3 or TRBV12-4 with TRBJ2-3; TRBD2 matches at 11 bases. V lost 5 bases to trimming and J lost 3 bases; unmatched junction nucleotides: 7. CDR3 size: 16 residues. The chain's CDR3 is CASSPPTSGVTDTQYF. The CDR3 DNA is TGTGCCAGCAGTCCCCCGACTAGCGGGGTTACAGATACGCAGTATTTT.

CDR3 sequence: CASSLAAGVSQNTQYF. CDR3 nucleotides: TGTGCCAGCAGCTTGGCGGCAGGGGTTAGTCAAAATACGCAGTATTTT. V and J are TRBV7-2 and TRBJ2-3; D is perhaps TRBD1 (6 bases). Trimming stripped 3 bases from V and 7 bases from J, with 20 bases between. CDR1 is SGHTA, CDR2 FQGNSA, per germline. This CDR3 region has 16 residues. The full variable domain, in which reference TRBV7-2 and TRBJ2-3 provide the parts outside the CDR3, is GAGVSQSPSNKVTEKGKDVELRCDPISGHTALYWYRQSLGQGLEFLIYFQGNSAPDKSGLPSDRFSAERTGGSVSTLTIQRTQQEDSAVYLCASSLAAGVSQNTQYFGPGTRLTVL.

This clonotype was observed a few times. This sequence joins TRBV7-2 and TRBJ1-5; D not resolved. This CDR3 is built from 15 residues. Germline assignment: CDR1 SGHTA and CDR2 FQGNSA. Trimming removed 4 bases at V and 7 bases at J, with 17 bases between. The CDR3, as DNA: TGTGCCAGCAGCTGGGGAGATCGGGCGGGACAGCCCCAGCATTTT. Amino acid sequence: CASSWGDRAGQPQHF. Full variable domain (remainder filled in from reference TRBV7-2 and TRBJ1-5): GAGVSQSPSNKVTEKGKDVELRCDPISGHTALYWYRQSLGQGLEFLIYFQGNSAPDKSGLPSDRFSAERTGGSVSTLTIQRTQQEDSAVYLCASSWGDRAGQPQHFGDGTRLSIL.

The CDR3 region is CASRGLRETQYF. In DNA form, the CDR3 reads TGTGCCAGCAGAGGATTACGAGAGACCCAGTACTTC. The gene calls are TRBV12-3 or TRBV12-4 and TRBJ2-5; no clear D gene. Trimming took 6 bases from V and 4 from J, leaving 9 bases between them. The CDR3 runs to 12 residues.

This clonotype was detected a few times. The chain links TRBV4-1 to TRBJ2-3; possible D gene TRBD2, 5 bases. V was pared by 1 base and J by 0 bases, with 11 bases between. Germline assignment: CDR1 MGHRA and CDR2 YSYEKL. The CDR3 is 16 amino acids. The CDR3 sequence: CASSQGPPGSTDTQYF. CDR3 bases: TGCGCCAGCAGCCAAGGCCCACCGGGAAGCACAGATACGCAGTATTTT.